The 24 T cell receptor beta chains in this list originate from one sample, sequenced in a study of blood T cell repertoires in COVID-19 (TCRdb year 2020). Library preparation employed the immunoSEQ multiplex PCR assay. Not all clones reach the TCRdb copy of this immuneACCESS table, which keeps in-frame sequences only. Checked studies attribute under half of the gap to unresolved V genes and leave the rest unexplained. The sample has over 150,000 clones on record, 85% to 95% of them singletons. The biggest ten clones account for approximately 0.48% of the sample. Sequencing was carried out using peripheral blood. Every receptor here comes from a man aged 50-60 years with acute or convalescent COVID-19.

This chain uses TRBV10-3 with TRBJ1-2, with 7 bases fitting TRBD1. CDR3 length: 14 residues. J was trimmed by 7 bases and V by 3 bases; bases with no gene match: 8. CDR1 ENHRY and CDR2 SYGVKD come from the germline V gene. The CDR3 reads CAISDLGQAGGYTF. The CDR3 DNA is TGTGCCATCAGTGATCTTGGACAGGCGGGTGGCTACACCTTC.

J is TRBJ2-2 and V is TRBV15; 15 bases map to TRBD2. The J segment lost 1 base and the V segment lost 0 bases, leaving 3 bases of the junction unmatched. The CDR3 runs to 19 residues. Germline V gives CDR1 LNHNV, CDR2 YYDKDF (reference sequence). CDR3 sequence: CATSRDGGLAGGNTGELFF. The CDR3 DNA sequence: TGTGCCACCAGCAGAGATGGGGGACTAGCGGGAGGGAACACCGGGGAGCTGTTTTTT.

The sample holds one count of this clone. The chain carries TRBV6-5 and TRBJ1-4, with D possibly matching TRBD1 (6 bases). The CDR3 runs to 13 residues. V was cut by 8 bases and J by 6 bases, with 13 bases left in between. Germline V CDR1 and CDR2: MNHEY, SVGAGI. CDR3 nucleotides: TGTGCCAGCGGCCGCAGGGGTGATGAAAAACTGTTTTTT. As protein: CASGRRGDEKLFF.

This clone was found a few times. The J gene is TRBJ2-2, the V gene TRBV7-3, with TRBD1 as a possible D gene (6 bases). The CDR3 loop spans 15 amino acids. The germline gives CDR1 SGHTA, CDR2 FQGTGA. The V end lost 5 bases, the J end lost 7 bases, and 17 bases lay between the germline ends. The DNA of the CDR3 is TGTGCCAGCAGCAACACAGGGACGGATGGCGGGGAGCTGTTTTTT. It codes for CASSNTGTDGGELFF.

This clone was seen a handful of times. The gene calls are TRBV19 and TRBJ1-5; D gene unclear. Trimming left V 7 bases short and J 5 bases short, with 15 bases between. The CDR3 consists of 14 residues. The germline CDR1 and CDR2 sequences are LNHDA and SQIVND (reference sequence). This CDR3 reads CASNPGLGHQPQHF. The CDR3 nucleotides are TGTGCCAGTAACCCAGGATTGGGCCATCAGCCCCAGCATTTT.

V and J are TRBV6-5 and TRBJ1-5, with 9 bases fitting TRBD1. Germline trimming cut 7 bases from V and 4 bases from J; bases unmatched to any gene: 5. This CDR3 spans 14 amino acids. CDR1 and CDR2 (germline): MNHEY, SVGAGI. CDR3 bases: TGTGCCAGCAACCCGACAGGGGGTAATCAGCCCCAGCATTTT. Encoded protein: CASNPTGGNQPQHF.

CDR3: CASSQELAGGFEQFF. As DNA, the CDR3 is TGTGCCAGCAGCCAGGAACTAGCGGGGGGCTTTGAGCAGTTCTTC. The chain joins TRBV14 to TRBJ2-1, with 12 bases that match TRBD2. CDR3 size: 15 residues. Germline V CDR1 and CDR2: SGHDN, FVKESK. J was trimmed by 9 bases and V by 3 bases; bases with no gene match: 6.

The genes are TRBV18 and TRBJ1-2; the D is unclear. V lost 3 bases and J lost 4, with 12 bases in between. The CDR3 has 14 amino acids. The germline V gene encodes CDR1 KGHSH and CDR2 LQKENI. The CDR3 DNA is TGTGCCAGCTCACCGCGCCCTGAGGGCTATGGCTACACCTTC. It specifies CASSPRPEGYGYTF.

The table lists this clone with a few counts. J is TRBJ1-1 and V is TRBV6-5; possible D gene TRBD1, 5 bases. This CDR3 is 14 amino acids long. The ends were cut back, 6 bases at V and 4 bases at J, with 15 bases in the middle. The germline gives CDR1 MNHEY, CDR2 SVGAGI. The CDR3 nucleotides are TGTGCCAGCAGACGGGCAGGGTCAGGCACTGAAGCTTTCTTT. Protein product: CASRRAGSGTEAFF.

CDR3 residues: CASSHTSGTRSRSYEQYF. The CDR3 DNA reads as TGTGCCAGCAGCCACACCTCGGGGACTCGAAGCCGCTCCTACGAGCAGTACTTC. The chain carries TRBV5-6 and TRBJ2-7; tentative D call: TRBD2 (6 bases). In germline, CDR1 is SGHDT, CDR2 YYEEEE. Trimming stripped 4 bases from V and 0 bases from J, with 23 bases between. CDR3 length: 18 residues.

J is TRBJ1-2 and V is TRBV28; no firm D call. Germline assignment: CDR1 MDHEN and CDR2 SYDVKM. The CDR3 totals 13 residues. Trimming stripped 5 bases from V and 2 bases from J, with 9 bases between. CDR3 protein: CASSKLENYGYTF. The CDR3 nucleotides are TGTGCCAGCAGTAAATTGGAGAACTATGGCTACACCTTC.

The chain's CDR3 is CASSLGGQGRFTEAFF. The CDR3 DNA sequence: TGTGCCAGCAGCCTCGGAGGACAGGGGAGGTTCACTGAAGCTTTCTTT. The chain couples TRBV7-8 to TRBJ1-1, with TRBD1 identical over 9 bases. Losses at the gene ends were 5 bases for V and 4 bases for J; bases not matched to a gene: 11. CDR1 is SGHVS and CDR2 is FQNEAQ in the germline V gene. The CDR3 sequence is 16 residues long.

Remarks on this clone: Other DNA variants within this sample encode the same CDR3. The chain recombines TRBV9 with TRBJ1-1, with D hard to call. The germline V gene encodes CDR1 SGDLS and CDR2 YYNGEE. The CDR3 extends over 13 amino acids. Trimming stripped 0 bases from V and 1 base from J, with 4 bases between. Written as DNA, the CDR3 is TGTGCCAGCAGCGTAGACAAGAACACTGAAGCTTTCTTT. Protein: CASSVDKNTEAFF.

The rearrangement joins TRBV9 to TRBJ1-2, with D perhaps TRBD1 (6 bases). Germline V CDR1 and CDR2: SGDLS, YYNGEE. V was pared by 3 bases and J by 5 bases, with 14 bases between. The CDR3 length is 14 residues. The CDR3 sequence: CASSATGTSYGYTF. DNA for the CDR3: TGTGCCAGCAGCGCTACCGGGACATCATATGGCTACACCTTC.

The CDR3 loop is CASSPGFGTPQHF. CDR3 sequence (DNA): TGTGCCAGCAGCCCAGGGTTCGGTACGCCCCAGCATTTT. This chain connects TRBV5-8 to TRBJ1-5; D may be TRBD1 (5 bases). Trimming stripped 4 bases from V and 9 bases from J, with 14 bases between. Germline V gene lookup returns CDR1 SGHTS and CDR2 YDEGEE. The CDR3 totals 13 residues.

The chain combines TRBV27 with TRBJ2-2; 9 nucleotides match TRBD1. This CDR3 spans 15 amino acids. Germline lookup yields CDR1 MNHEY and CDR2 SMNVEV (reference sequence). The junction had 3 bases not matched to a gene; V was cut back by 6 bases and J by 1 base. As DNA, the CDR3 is TGTGCCAGCAGAGAGGGACAGGGGAACACCGGGGAGCTGTTTTTT. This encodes CASREGQGNTGELFF.

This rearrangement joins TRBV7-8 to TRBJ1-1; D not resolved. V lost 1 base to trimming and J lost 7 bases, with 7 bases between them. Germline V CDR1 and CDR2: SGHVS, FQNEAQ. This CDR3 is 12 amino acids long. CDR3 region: CASSLVVGEAFF. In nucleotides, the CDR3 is TGTGCCAGCAGCTTAGTGGTCGGTGAAGCTTTCTTT.

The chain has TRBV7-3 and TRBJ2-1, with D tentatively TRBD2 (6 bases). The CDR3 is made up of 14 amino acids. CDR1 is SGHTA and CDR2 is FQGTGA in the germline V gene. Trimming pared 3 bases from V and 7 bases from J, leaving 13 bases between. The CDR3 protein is CASSLTGVGNEQFF. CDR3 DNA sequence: TGTGCCAGCAGCTTGACGGGAGTGGGAAATGAGCAGTTCTTC.

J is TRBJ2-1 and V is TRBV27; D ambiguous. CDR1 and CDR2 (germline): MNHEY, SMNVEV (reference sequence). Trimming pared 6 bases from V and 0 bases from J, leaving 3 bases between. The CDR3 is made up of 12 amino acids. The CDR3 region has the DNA TGTGCCAGCAGGAGCTCCTACAATGAGCAGTTCTTC. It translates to CASRSSYNEQFF.

The CDR3, as DNA: TGCGCCAGCAGCTGGAGGGGGACAGGGGAGGTCGAGCAGTACTTC. Its protein is CASSWRGTGEVEQYF. This sequence joins TRBV5-1 and TRBJ2-7; 10 nucleotides match TRBD1. V lost 3 bases to trimming and J lost 6 bases; unmatched junction nucleotides: 9. CDR3 length: 15 amino acids. CDR1 and CDR2 from the germline V gene are SGHRS and YFSETQ.

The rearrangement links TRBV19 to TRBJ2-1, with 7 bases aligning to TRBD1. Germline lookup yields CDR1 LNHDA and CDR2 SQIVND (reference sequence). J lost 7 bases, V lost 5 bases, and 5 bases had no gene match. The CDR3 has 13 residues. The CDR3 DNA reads TGTGCCAGTAGTCTCAACAGGGGAAATGAGCAGTTCTTC. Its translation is CASSLNRGNEQFF.

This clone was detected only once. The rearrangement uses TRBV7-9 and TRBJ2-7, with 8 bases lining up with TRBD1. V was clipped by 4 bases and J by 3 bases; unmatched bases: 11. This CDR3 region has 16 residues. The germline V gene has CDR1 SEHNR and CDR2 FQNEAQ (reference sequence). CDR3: CASSYGTGLDNYEQYV. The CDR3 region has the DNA TGTGCCAGCAGCTACGGGACAGGACTTGACAACTACGAGCAGTACGTC.

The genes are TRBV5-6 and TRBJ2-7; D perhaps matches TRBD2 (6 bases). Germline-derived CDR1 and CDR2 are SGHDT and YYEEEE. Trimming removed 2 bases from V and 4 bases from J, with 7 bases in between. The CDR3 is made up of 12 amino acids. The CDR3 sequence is CASSFRGYEQYV. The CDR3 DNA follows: TGTGCCAGCAGCTTTCGGGGGTACGAGCAGTACGTC.

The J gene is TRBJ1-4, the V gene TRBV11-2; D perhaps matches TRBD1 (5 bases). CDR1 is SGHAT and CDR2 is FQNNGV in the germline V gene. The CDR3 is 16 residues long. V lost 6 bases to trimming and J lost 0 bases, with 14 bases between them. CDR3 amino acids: CASSHRTEATNEKLFF. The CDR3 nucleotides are TGTGCCAGCAGTCACAGGACGGAAGCAACTAATGAAAAACTGTTTTTT.